These 5 T cell receptor beta chains share one sample of origin, sequenced in a study of T cells in Graves' hyperthyroidism and ophthalmopathy. Using RNA transcripts as the source, TCR beta CDR3 regions were amplified. HTBI primers were the set used in a first-round RT-PCR of the TCR CDR3. TCRdb re-analysed the multiplex PCR reads in MiXCR, keeping a single row per CDR3 protein. Of some 510,000 distinct CDR3 sequences listed, around 21% are singletons. The sequenced material came from blood. Source of these receptors: a man between 18 and 35 years old with Graves' hyperthyroidism.

This clonotype appeared a few times. This rearrangement joins TRBV5-1 to TRBJ2-1, with D perhaps matching TRBD1 (5 bases). Germline assignment: CDR1 SGHRS and CDR2 YFSETQ. The V and J ends lost 6 bases and 6 bases respectively, with 16 bases between them. The CDR3 totals 14 residues. For the CDR3, the DNA is TGCGCCAGCAATCCCAGGGCCGGCGGCAATGAGCAGTTCTTC. This gives the protein CASNPRAGGNEQFF.

This clonotype was recorded many times. The chain recombines TRBV12-3 or TRBV12-4 with TRBJ2-2; unclear D gene. V was cut by 3 bases and J by 4 bases, with 6 bases left in between. The CDR3 contains 13 residues. DNA for the CDR3: TGTGCCAGCAGTTTGAAGGTCACCGGGGAGCTGTTTTTT. Translated: CASSLKVTGELFF.

This clonotype was counted many times. The chain couples TRBV4-1 to TRBJ2-7; 8 nucleotides match TRBD2. Germline V gene sequence: CDR1 MGHRA, CDR2 YSYEKL. V trimming: 2 bases; J trimming: 4 bases; junction bases outside the gene matches: 4. This CDR3 comprises 14 residues. DNA for the CDR3: TGCGCCAGCAGCCAAAAGCGGGGGTCATACGAGCAGTACTTC. Protein sequence: CASSQKRGSYEQYF.

V gene TRBV7-2 combines with J gene TRBJ2-7; TRBD2 might be the D (5 bases). V was pared by 4 bases and J by 2 bases, with 12 bases between. Germline CDR1 and CDR2: SGHTA and FQGNSA. The CDR3 has 14 amino acids. CDR3 sequence: CASSSDYPPYEQYF. CDR3 bases: TGTGCCAGCAGCTCCGACTACCCTCCCTACGAGCAGTACTTC. The full variable domain, completed using reference TRBV7-2 and TRBJ2-7, is GAGVSQSPSNKVTEKGKDVELRCDPISGHTALYWYRQSLGQGLEFLIYFQGNSAPDKSGLPSDRFSAERTGGSVSTLTIQRTQQEDSAVYLCASSSDYPPYEQYFGPGTRLTVT.

At least ten counts were recorded for this clonotype. The chain employs TRBV2 and TRBJ1-2; D call uncertain. This CDR3 has 14 amino acids. V gave up 5 bases and J gave up 2 bases, with 12 bases separating them. From germline, CDR1 is SNHLY and CDR2 FYNNEI. The CDR3 sequence: CASSRQGSNYGYTF. As DNA, the CDR3 is TGTGCCAGCAGTCGGCAAGGGTCCAACTATGGCTACACCTTC.